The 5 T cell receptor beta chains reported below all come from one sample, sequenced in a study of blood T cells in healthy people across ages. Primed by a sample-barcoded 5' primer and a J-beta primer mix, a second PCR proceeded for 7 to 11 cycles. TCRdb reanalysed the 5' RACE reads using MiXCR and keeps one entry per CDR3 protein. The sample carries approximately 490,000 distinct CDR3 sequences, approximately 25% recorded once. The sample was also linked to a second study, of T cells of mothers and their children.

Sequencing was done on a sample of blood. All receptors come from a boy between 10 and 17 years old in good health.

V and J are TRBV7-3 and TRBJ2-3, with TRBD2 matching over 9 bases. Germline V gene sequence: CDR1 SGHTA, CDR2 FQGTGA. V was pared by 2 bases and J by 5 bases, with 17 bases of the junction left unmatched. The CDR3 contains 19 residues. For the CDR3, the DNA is TGTGCCAGCAGCTTAGTCGGACGGGGCGGGGGGGCTGGTGGAGATACGCAGTATTTT. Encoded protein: CASSLVGRGGGAGGDTQYF.

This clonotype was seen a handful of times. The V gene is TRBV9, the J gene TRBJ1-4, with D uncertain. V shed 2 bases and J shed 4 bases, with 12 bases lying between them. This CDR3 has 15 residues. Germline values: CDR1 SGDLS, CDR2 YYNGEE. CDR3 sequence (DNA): TGTGCCAGCAGCGTCGTGGACGGCGGTAATGAAAAACTGTTTTTT. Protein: CASSVVDGGNEKLFF.

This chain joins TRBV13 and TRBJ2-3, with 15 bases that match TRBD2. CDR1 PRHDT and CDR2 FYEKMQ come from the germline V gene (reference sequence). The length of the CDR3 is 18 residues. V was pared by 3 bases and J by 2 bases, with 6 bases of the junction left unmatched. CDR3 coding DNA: TGTGCCAGCAGCTTTTCGGGACTAGCGGGGGGTATCACAGATACGCAGTATTTT. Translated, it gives CASSFSGLAGGITDTQYF.

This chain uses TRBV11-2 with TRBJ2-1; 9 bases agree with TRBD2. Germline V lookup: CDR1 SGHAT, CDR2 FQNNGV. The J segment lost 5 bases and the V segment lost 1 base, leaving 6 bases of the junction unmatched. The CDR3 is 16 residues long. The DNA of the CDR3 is TGTGCCAGCAGCTTAGGAGGACTAGCGAAGAACAATGAGCAGTTCTTC. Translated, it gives CASSLGGLAKNNEQFF.

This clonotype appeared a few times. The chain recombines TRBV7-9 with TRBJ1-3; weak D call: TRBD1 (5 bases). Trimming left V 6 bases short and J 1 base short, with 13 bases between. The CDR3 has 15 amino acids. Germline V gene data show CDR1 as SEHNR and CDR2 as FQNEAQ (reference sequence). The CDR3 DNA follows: TGTGCCAGCAGGAGCGACAGCTCATCTGGAAACACCATATATTTT. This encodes CASRSDSSSGNTIYF.